The rows below give T cell receptor beta chains drawn from one sample of a study of identical twins. TCRdb used MiXCR to reprocess the 5' RACE reads, holding one entry per CDR3 protein. The repertoire consists of roughly 750,000 distinct CDR3 sequences, with 21% occurring once and the leading ten covering approximately 4.5%. These data also formed part of another study, on T cells expressing NK-cell markers.

The material sequenced was PBMCs. The origin of the receptors is a woman between 18 and 29 years old in good health. CDR3s include the opening cysteine and the closing phenylalanine or tryptophan. D genes are given only for firm matches. The listing skips clone size in some rows; elsewhere it reads once, few, many or a size class.

D	V	size	J	CDR3	DNA
TRBD2	TRBV7-6	.	TRBJ2-2	CASSARVTSGANTGELFF	TGTGCCAGCAGCGCCCGGGTCACTAGCGGAGCGAACACCGGGGAGCTGTTTTTT
.	TRBV6-5	few	TRBJ1-2	CASSYSDSYGYTF	TGTGCCAGCAGTTACTCCGACAGTTATGGCTACACCTTC
TRBD2	TRBV29-1	.	TRBJ2-1	CSVALGSGGYNEQFF	TGCAGCGTTGCATTAGGGAGCGGGGGATACAATGAGCAGTTCTTC
.	TRBV25-1	.	TRBJ1-6	CASSEFKGNSPLHF	TGTGCCAGCAGTGAATTTAAGGGAAATTCACCCCTCCACTTT
.	TRBV25-1	.	TRBJ2-1	CASSEFGLNEQFF	TGTGCCAGCAGTGAATTCGGATTAAATGAGCAGTTCTTC
.	TRBV11-2	.	TRBJ1-1	CASSLLRGSYTEAFF	TGTGCCAGCAGCTTACTAAGGGGGAGTTACACTGAAGCTTTCTTT
.	TRBV7-2	many	TRBJ2-3	CASNPVRADTQYF	TGTGCCAGCAACCCTGTAAGGGCAGATACGCAGTATTTT
.	TRBV7-2	many	TRBJ2-2	CASSFTGSGELFF	TGTGCCAGCAGCTTTACAGGGTCCGGGGAGCTGTTTTTT
.	TRBV29-1	few	TRBJ2-5	CSVVTFQETQYF	TGCAGCGTTGTCACCTTTCAAGAGACCCAGTACTTC
.	TRBV12-3/TRBV12-4	.	TRBJ2-1	CASSQLSQRQFF	TGTGCCAGCAGCCAACTTAGCCAGAGGCAGTTCTTC
.	TRBV5-1	few	TRBJ1-6	CATKRRVNSPLHF	TGCGCCACCAAGAGGAGGGTCAATTCACCCCTCCACTTT
.	TRBV20-1	.	TRBJ2-1	CSASPDYYNEQFF	TGCAGTGCTAGCCCTGACTATTACAATGAGCAGTTCTTC
TRBD1	TRBV9	.	TRBJ2-7	CASSVALSGGEQYF	TGTGCCAGCAGCGTGGCCCTCTCAGGGGGAGAGCAGTACTTC
TRBD1	TRBV5-1	few	TRBJ1-5	CASSNGQGGNQPQHF	TGCGCCAGCAGCAACGGACAGGGAGGGAATCAGCCCCAGCATTTT
TRBD2	TRBV20-1	.	TRBJ2-1	CSANSGSRNEQFF	TGCAGTGCAAATAGCGGGAGTCGGAATGAGCAGTTCTTC
.	TRBV6-5	many	TRBJ2-2	CASSPVAGELFF	TGTGCCAGCAGTCCTGTAGCTGGGGAGCTGTTTTTT
.	TRBV20-1	.	TRBJ2-1	CSARISNEQFF	TGCAGTGCTAGGATTTCCAATGAGCAGTTCTTC
.	TRBV12-3/TRBV12-4	few	TRBJ2-1	CASSLVGRSMFF	TGTGCCAGCAGTTTGGTGGGGCGGTCAATGTTCTTC
TRBD2	TRBV19	few	TRBJ2-3	CASGASGLISTDTQYF	TGTGCCAGTGGGGCTAGCGGGCTTATAAGCACAGATACGCAGTATTTT
.	TRBV10-3	many	TRBJ2-1	CAISLINNEQFF	TGTGCCATCAGTTTAATAAACAATGAGCAGTTCTTC
.	TRBV30	few	TRBJ2-4	CAWSVEGNIQYF	TGTGCCTGGAGTGTGGAGGGTAACATTCAGTACTTC
TRBD1	TRBV7-8	many	TRBJ1-2	CASSPRYIGTGSIRFGGYTF	TGTGCCAGCAGCCCGAGGTATATCGGGACAGGGTCGATACGATTTGGTGGCTACACCTTC
.	TRBV12-3/TRBV12-4	many	TRBJ2-2	CASSITGELFF	TGTGCCAGCAGTATCACCGGGGAGCTGTTTTTT
TRBD2	TRBV20-1	.	TRBJ2-1	CSASTGLAGANEQFF	TGCAGTGCATCGACGGGATTAGCGGGAGCCAATGAGCAGTTCTTC
TRBD1	TRBV5-1	.	TRBJ2-4	CASSGGTGSDIQYF	TGCGCCAGCAGCGGGGGGACAGGGTCCGACATTCAGTACTTC
.	TRBV6-2/TRBV6-3	.	TRBJ1-1	CASSYPGRSMNTEAFF	TGTGCCAGCAGTTACCCGGGACGCAGCATGAACACTGAAGCTTTCTTT